These T cell receptor beta chains were read from a single sample in a study of shared clonotypes between healthy human individuals. Assay used: immunoSEQ multiplex PCR; TCRdb lists only in-frame clones, some missing. The sample contains roughly 2.5 million clones, approximately 92% of which appear only once. Sequencing input: naive CD4+ T cells sorted from blood. Source of these receptors: a man younger than 30 in good health. Both conserved end residues are part of each CDR3. A D gene is named only where the DNA matches it firmly. Clone size is shown for a subset of rows, as once, few, many or a class of expanded clone.

TRBJ1-2 | TRBV5-4 | NA | TRBD1 | CASSPGGGDSTYGYTF | TGTGCCAGCAGCCCCGGGGGAGGGGACAGTACATATGGCTACACCTTC
TRBJ2-1 | TRBV5-6 | NA | TRBD2 | CASQGSGAQFF | TGTGCCAGCCAAGGAAGCGGGGCACAGTTCTTC
TRBJ2-7 | TRBV5-1 | NA | TRBD1 | CASSFGVTGGLYEQYF | TGCGCCAGCAGCTTCGGGGTGACAGGGGGGCTCTACGAGCAGTACTTC
TRBJ2-7 | TRBV5-1 | NA | NA | CASSLVPPSYEQYF | TGCGCCAGCAGCTTGGTCCCCCCATCCTACGAGCAGTACTTC
TRBJ1-1 | TRBV7-2 | NA | NA | CASSLPGREAFF | TGTGCCAGCAGCTTACCAGGCCGTGAAGCTTTCTTT
TRBJ1-2 | TRBV7-9 | few | NA | CASSLDNYGYGYTF | TGTGCCAGCAGCTTAGACAATTATGGCTATGGCTACACCTTC
TRBJ1-5 | TRBV19 | few | TRBD1 | CASSINEGARNQPQHF | TGTGCCAGTAGTATAAATGAGGGGGCGCGGAATCAGCCCCAGCATTTT
TRBJ2-5 | TRBV10-1 | NA | NA | CASSGTPKETQYF | TGCGCCAGCAGTGGAACCCCCAAGGAGACCCAGTACTTC
TRBJ2-1 | TRBV11-3 | NA | TRBD2 | CASSLRLAGNNEQFF | TGTGCCAGCAGCCTGAGACTAGCGGGAAACAATGAGCAGTTCTTC
TRBJ1-2 | TRBV14 | NA | NA | CASSPGDYGYTF | TGTGCCAGCAGCCCAGGGGACTATGGCTACACCTTC
TRBJ2-5 | TRBV10-1 | NA | NA | CASSESLASRETQYF | TGCGCCAGCAGTGAGTCGTTGGCCTCAAGAGAGACCCAGTACTTC
TRBJ2-7 | TRBV18 | NA | TRBD1 | CASSPGTGAYEQYF | TGTGCCAGCTCACCCGGGACAGGTGCCTACGAGCAGTACTTC
TRBJ2-1 | TRBV12-2 | NA | NA | CASRLLTSGGKFF | TGTGCAAGTCGCTTGTTAACTAGCGGGGGTAAGTTCTTC
TRBJ1-4 | TRBV13 | NA | NA | CASSATAVLKGLNEKLFF | TGTGCCAGCAGCGCTACAGCGGTTCTCAAGGGATTAAATGAAAAACTGTTTTTT
TRBJ1-1 | TRBV18 | NA | NA | CASSPVSDTEAFF | TGTGCCAGCTCACCCGTTTCAGACACTGAAGCTTTCTTT
TRBJ2-3 | TRBV19 | NA | TRBD2 | CASSIWGLGADTQYF | TGTGCCAGTAGTATTTGGGGACTAGGGGCCGATACGCAGTATTTT
TRBJ2-2 | TRBV7-3 | NA | TRBD1 | CASRGQGYTGELFF | TGTGCCAGCAGGGGACAGGGATACACCGGGGAGCTGTTTTTT
TRBJ2-5 | TRBV19 | NA | TRBD1 | CASSGTGKETQYF | TGTGCCAGTAGCGGGACAGGGAAAGAGACCCAGTACTTC
TRBJ1-6 | TRBV6-1 | NA | TRBD1 | CASGTEYNSPLHF | TGTGCCAGCGGGACAGAATATAATTCACCCCTCCACTTT
TRBJ1-1 | TRBV15 | NA | NA | CATSRDYLNTEAFF | TGTGCCACCAGCAGAGATTACTTGAACACTGAAGCTTTCTTT
TRBJ1-5 | TRBV18 | NA | NA | CASSPGRSSNQPQHF | TGTGCCAGCTCACCAGGGAGAAGTAGCAATCAGCCCCAGCATTTT
TRBJ2-2 | TRBV2 | NA | NA | CASSESNTGELFF | TGTGCCAGCAGTGAAAGTAACACCGGGGAGCTGTTTTTT
TRBJ1-3 | TRBV30 | NA | TRBD1 | CAWSTRTGGAGNTIYF | TGTGCCTGGAGCACCCGGACAGGGGGGGCTGGAAACACCATATATTTT
TRBJ1-1 | TRBV7-9 | NA | NA | CASSLEGLENTEAFF | TGTGCCAGCAGCTTAGAGGGACTTGAAAACACTGAAGCTTTCTTT
TRBJ1-4 | TRBV28 | NA | NA | CASSPTQMEKLFF | TGTGCCAGCAGCCCAACGCAAATGGAAAAACTGTTTTTT
TRBJ2-7 | TRBV7-2 | once | NA | CASSSPPGASLF | TGTGCCAGCAGCTCACCCCCGGGAGCCTCACTATTC
TRBJ2-7 | TRBV11-2 | NA | NA | CASSLEGWYEQYF | TGTGCCAGCAGCTTAGAGGGATGGTACGAGCAGTACTTC
TRBJ1-5 | TRBV19 | NA | NA | CASSIGGVVGGRAHF | TGTGCCAGTAGTATAGGAGGGGTTGTAGGAGGCAGGGCTCATTTT
TRBJ1-6 | TRBV19 | NA | NA | CASSMGNSPLHF | TGTGCCAGTAGTATGGGTAATTCACCCCTCCACTTT
TRBJ2-2 | TRBV19 | few | NA | CASTRTANTGELFF | TGTGCCAGTACCCGGACAGCGAACACCGGGGAGCTGTTTTTT
TRBJ2-2 | TRBV30 | once | TRBD1 | CAWNPGQLTPNTGELFF | TGTGCCTGGAATCCGGGACAGCTAACCCCGAACACCGGGGAGCTGTTTTTT
TRBJ1-1 | TRBV5-5 | NA | NA | CASSLAGSTQNTEAFF | TGTGCCAGCAGCTTGGCCGGCAGTACCCAGAACACTGAAGCTTTCTTT
TRBJ2-7 | TRBV6-5 | NA | NA | CASNRGLGGEQYF | TGTGCCAGCAATCGTGGACTCGGAGGCGAGCAGTACTTC
TRBJ1-1 | TRBV30 | NA | NA | CAWAGSLNTEAFF | TGTGCCTGGGCAGGGAGTTTGAACACTGAAGCTTTCTTT
TRBJ2-1 | TRBV7-9 | NA | TRBD2 | CASSLGMSSGTPGNEQFF | TGTGCCAGCAGCTTAGGAATGTCTAGCGGGACCCCAGGGAATGAGCAGTTCTTC
TRBJ2-7 | TRBV19 | NA | TRBD2 | CASSIQGLVGEQYF | TGTGCCAGTAGTATCCAGGGACTAGTAGGGGAGCAGTACTTC
TRBJ2-3 | TRBV7-5 | NA | NA | CARSLPGRSTDTQYF | TGTGCCAGAAGCTTGCCCGGGAGAAGCACAGATACGCAGTATTTT
TRBJ1-1 | TRBV6-4 | NA | NA | CARWQLTFF | TGTGCCCGATGGCAGTTAACTTTCTTT
TRBJ2-1 | TRBV6-1 | NA | NA | CASSEPQFF | TGTGCCAGCAGTGAGCCGCAGTTCTTC
TRBJ2-7 | TRBV18 | NA | TRBD1 | CASSPLGGQETYEQYF | TGTGCCAGCTCACCACTCGGGGGACAGGAAACCTACGAGCAGTACTTC
TRBJ1-5 | TRBV19 | NA | NA | CASSIGGAGDYQPQHF | TGTGCCAGTAGTATAGGTGGGGCAGGGGATTATCAGCCCCAGCATTTT
TRBJ2-5 | TRBV5-6 | once | NA | CASSFDSQETQYF | TGTGCCAGCAGCTTTGACAGCCAAGAGACCCAGTACTTC
TRBJ2-7 | TRBV28 | once | NA | CATVGGGTGIYEQYF | TGTGCCACCGTTGGTGGGGGTACGGGAATCTACGAGCAGTACTTC
TRBJ2-1 | TRBV29-1 | once | TRBD1 | CSVAGTATYNEQFF | TGCAGCGTCGCCGGGACAGCCACCTACAATGAGCAGTTCTTC
TRBJ2-1 | TRBV4-3 | NA | TRBD2 | CASSQDWGLAGNNEQFF | TGCGCCAGCAGCCAAGATTGGGGACTAGCGGGTAACAATGAGCAGTTCTTC
TRBJ2-7 | TRBV7-2 | NA | TRBD2 | CASSWTSGTGGEQYF | TGTGCCAGCAGTTGGACTAGCGGTACGGGAGGCGAGCAGTACTTC